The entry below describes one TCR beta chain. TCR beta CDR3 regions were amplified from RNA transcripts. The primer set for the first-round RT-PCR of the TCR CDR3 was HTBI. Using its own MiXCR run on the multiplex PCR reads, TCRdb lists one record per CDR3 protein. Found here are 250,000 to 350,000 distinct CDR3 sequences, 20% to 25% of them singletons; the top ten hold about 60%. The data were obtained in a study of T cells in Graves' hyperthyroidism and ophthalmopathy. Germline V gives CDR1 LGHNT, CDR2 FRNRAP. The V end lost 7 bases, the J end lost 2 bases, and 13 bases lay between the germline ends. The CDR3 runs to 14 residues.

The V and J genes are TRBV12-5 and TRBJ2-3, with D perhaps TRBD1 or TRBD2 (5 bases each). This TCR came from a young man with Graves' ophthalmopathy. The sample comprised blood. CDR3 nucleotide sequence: TGTGCTAGTGAACCCTCGGGGCCCACAGATACGCAGTATTTT. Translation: CASEPSGPTDTQYF.